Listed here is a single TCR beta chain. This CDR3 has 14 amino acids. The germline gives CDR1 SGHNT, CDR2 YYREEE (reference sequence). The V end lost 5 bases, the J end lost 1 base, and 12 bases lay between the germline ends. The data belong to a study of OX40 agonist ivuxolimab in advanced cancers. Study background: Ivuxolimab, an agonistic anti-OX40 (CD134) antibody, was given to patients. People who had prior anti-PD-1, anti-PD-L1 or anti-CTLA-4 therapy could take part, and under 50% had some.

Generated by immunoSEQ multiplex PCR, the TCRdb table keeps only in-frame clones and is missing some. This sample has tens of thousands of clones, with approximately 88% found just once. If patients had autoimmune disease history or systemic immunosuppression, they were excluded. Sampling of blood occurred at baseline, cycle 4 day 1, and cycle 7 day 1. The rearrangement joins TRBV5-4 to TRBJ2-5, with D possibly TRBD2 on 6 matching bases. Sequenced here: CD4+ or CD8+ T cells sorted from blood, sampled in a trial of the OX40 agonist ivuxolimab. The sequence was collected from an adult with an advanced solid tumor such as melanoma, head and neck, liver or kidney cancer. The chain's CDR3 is CASSSPGVQETQYF. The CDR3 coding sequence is TGTGCCAGCAGTTCCCCGGGGGTCCAAGAGACCCAGTACTTC.